Sequencing of this TCR beta chain was carried out in a study of T cell repertoires in cytomegalovirus infection. Study details: It can be stated that public TCR beta signatures indicated CMV infection as well as a matching HLA type. Study-wide results and limits: CMV-specific HLA-C-restricted TCR beta clonotypes dominated the ex vivo response. There were carriers of CMV plus the relevant HLA, and cumulative public TCR beta family frequency identified them.

Using its own MiXCR run on the reads, TCRdb lists one record per CDR3 protein. The sample lists nearly 550,000 distinct CDR3 sequences; 16% were seen once. CDR1 MDHEN and CDR2 SYDVKM come from the germline V gene. The CDR3 loop spans 14 amino acids. V was trimmed by 3 bases and J by 2 bases, leaving 11 bases between them. Points on this clonotype: Its cognate antigen is unknown.

The gene calls are TRBV28 and TRBJ2-7; TRBD1 or TRBD2 may be the D gene (5 bases each). The material sequenced was CD8+ T cells from PBMCs. This clonotype was obtained from a human donor in good health (CMV status not recorded). Some clones in this sample may be carry-over from other donors' samples. In nucleotides, the CDR3 is TGTGCCAGCAGTTTTCGTAGGGACCCCTACGAGCAGTACTTC. Translation: CASSFRRDPYEQYF.